This is a list of T cell receptor beta chains from one sample in a study of technical replicates of blood from several donors. Sequencing used immunoSEQ multiplex PCR; TCRdb keeps in-frame clones, though not all of them. The table includes roughly 71,000 clones, 85% to 95% detected once. Sequenced: T cells isolated from PBMCs. These receptors were obtained from a human donor in good health. The CDR3 runs from the conserved cysteine through the conserved F or W. D genes are given only for firm matches. Clone size is shown for a subset of rows, as once, few, many or a class of expanded clone.

>TRBV27|TRBD1|TRBJ1-2|-|14
CASSLIGGRYGYTF
TGTGCCAGCAGTTTGATAGGGGGCAGATATGGCTACACCTTC
>TRBV9|-|TRBJ1-2|-|15
CASSVGSLTNYGYTF
TGTGCCAGCAGCGTAGGAAGCCTCACTAACTATGGCTACACCTTC
>TRBV27|-|TRBJ1-1|-|13
CASSLGPNTEAFF
TGTGCCAGCAGTTTAGGGCCGAACACTGAAGCTTTCTTT
>TRBV6-5|-|TRBJ2-7|-|12
CASSSGYYEQYF
TGTGCCAGCAGTTCGGGGTACTACGAGCAGTACTTC
>TRBV6-6|-|TRBJ2-4|once|15
CASSYSSTGKNIQYF
TGTGCCAGCAGTTACTCCTCGACAGGAAAAAACATTCAGTACTTC
>TRBV27|TRBD2|TRBJ2-7|-|15
CASSSPSGTTYEQYF
TGTGCCAGCAGTTCGCCTAGCGGGACTACCTACGAGCAGTACTTC
>TRBV4-3|TRBD1|TRBJ1-1|-|15
CASSPSGQVNTEAFF
TGCGCCAGCAGCCCGTCTGGACAGGTGAACACTGAAGCTTTCTTT
>TRBV7-8|TRBD2|TRBJ2-7|-|16
CASSSSPMGEGHEQYF
TGTGCCAGCAGCTCTAGCCCGATGGGGGAGGGTCACGAGCAGTACTTC
>TRBV7-8|-|TRBJ2-5|-|13
CASSLTRGETQYF
TGTGCCAGCAGCTTAACTCGGGGGGAGACCCAGTACTTC
>TRBV28|-|TRBJ2-7|-|13
CATKPGLYYEQYF
TGTGCCACCAAACCGGGACTGTACTACGAGCAGTACTTC
>TRBV7-2|-|TRBJ2-3|-|15
CASSYRLDPRDTQYF
TGTGCCAGCAGCTATCGACTAGATCCCCGTGATACGCAGTATTTT
>TRBV9|TRBD2|TRBJ2-2|few|15
CASSAVTSGRGELFF
TGTGCCAGCAGCGCAGTGACTAGCGGGAGAGGGGAGCTGTTTTTT
>TRBV27|-|TRBJ1-5|-|13
CASSPRSNQPQHF
TGTGCCAGCAGCCCCAGGAGCAATCAGCCCCAGCATTTT
>TRBV7-2|TRBD1|TRBJ2-2|once|15
CASSIGTGAAGELFF
TGTGCCAGCAGCATCGGGACAGGGGCGGCCGGGGAGCTGTTTTTT
>TRBV27|-|TRBJ2-1|-|15
CASSLVWSSYNEQFF
TGTGCCAGCAGTCTTGTATGGAGCTCCTACAATGAGCAGTTCTTC
>TRBV5-6|TRBD1|TRBJ1-5|-|14
CASSYRGYNQPQHF
TGTGCCAGCAGCTACAGGGGATACAATCAGCCCCAGCATTTT
>TRBV5-1|-|TRBJ1-1|-|14
CASSLAAGYGEAFF
TGCGCCAGCAGCTTGGCCGCGGGGTACGGTGAAGCTTTCTTT
>TRBV2|-|TRBJ1-1|once|13
CASSVQGNTEAFF
TGTGCCAGCAGTGTCCAGGGGAACACTGAAGCTTTCTTT
>TRBV21-1|-|TRBJ2-7|-|14
CASSTSGDSYEQYF
TGTGCCAGCAGCACTAGCGGAGACTCCTACGAGCAGTACTTC
>TRBV5-8|-|TRBJ2-5|-|13
CASSLVGSETQYF
TGTGCCAGCAGCTTGGTGGGGAGCGAGACCCAGTACTTC
>TRBV5-4|-|TRBJ2-1|-|12
CASGGGGHEQFF
TGTGCCAGCGGAGGGGGCGGACATGAGCAGTTCTTC
>TRBV19|TRBD1|TRBJ1-2|once|13
CASKVQGDYGYTF
TGTGCCAGTAAGGTACAGGGGGACTATGGCTACACCTTC
>TRBV11-2|-|TRBJ1-2|-|13
CASSPRQTYGYTF
TGTGCCAGCAGCCCTAGACAGACCTATGGCTACACCTTC
>TRBV28|-|TRBJ2-5|-|13
CASSFWSQETQYF
TGTGCCAGCAGTTTTTGGAGCCAAGAGACCCAGTACTTC
>TRBV18|-|TRBJ2-7|-|14
CASSPGRTEYEQYF
TGTGCCAGCTCGCCGGGACGGACAGAATACGAGCAGTACTTC
>TRBV5-8|-|TRBJ1-3|few|15
CASSIGQSSGNTIYF
TGTGCCAGCAGTATAGGACAGTCCTCTGGAAACACCATATATTTT
>TRBV6-5|-|TRBJ2-3|-|11
CASRQADTQYF
TGTGCCAGTCGCCAGGCAGATACGCAGTATTTT
>TRBV6-5|-|TRBJ2-1|-|14
CASSYSGQLNEQFF
TGTGCCAGCAGTTACTCCGGACAGCTCAATGAGCAGTTCTTC
>TRBV27|TRBD2|TRBJ2-5|-|17
CASSLLGTSGVQETQYF
TGTGCCAGCAGTTTACTCGGGACTAGCGGGGTCCAAGAGACCCAGTACTTC
>TRBV2|-|TRBJ2-7|once|11
CASSPGYEQYF
TGTGCCAGCAGTCCGGGGTACGAGCAGTACTTC
>TRBV2|TRBD2|TRBJ2-7|-|15
CASSELGLADYEQYF
TGTGCCAGCAGTGAACTGGGACTAGCGGACTACGAGCAGTACTTC
>TRBV5-4|-|TRBJ2-5|-|14
CASSFKGERETQYF
TGTGCCAGCAGCTTCAAGGGAGAAAGGGAGACCCAGTACTTC
>TRBV7-9|-|TRBJ2-7|-|12
CASSLTLGEQYF
TGTGCCAGCAGCTTAACTCTAGGCGAGCAGTACTTC
>TRBV7-3|TRBD2|TRBJ2-3|-|15
CASSLVSGSTDTQYF
TGTGCCAGCAGCTTAGTCAGCGGGAGTACAGATACGCAGTATTTT
>TRBV2|TRBD1|TRBJ1-4|-|14
CASSVGQATEKLFF
TGTGCCAGCAGTGTCGGACAGGCTACTGAAAAACTGTTTTTT
>TRBV7-8|-|TRBJ2-4|-|15
CASSLSRGGENIQYF
TGTGCCAGCAGCTTAAGTAGGGGGGGGGAAAACATTCAGTACTTC
>TRBV4-1|TRBD2|TRBJ2-3|-|17
CASSHALAGKITDTQYF
TGCGCCAGCAGCCATGCCCTAGCGGGGAAGATCACAGATACGCAGTATTTT
>TRBV9|-|TRBJ2-2|-|12
CASNLRTGELFF
TGTGCCAGCAATCTCAGGACCGGGGAGCTGTTTTTT
>TRBV28|TRBD1|TRBJ2-5|once|16
CASRTRDRDVVETQYF
TGTGCCAGCAGAACCAGGGACAGGGACGTCGTGGAGACCCAGTACTTC
>TRBV11-2|-|TRBJ2-2|-|16
CASSLLSSPNTGELFF
TGTGCCAGCAGCTTATTGTCTAGCCCGAACACCGGGGAGCTGTTTTTT
>TRBV15|TRBD2|TRBJ2-7|-|14
CATSRDGTSYEQYF
TGTGCCACCAGCAGAGACGGGACTAGCTACGAGCAGTACTTC
>TRBV19|-|TRBJ1-2|few|14
CASSAQAWGEGYTF
TGTGCCAGTAGCGCCCAAGCATGGGGGGAAGGCTACACCTTC
>TRBV7-2|TRBD2|TRBJ2-2|-|15
CASSSSGSDTGELFF
TGTGCCAGCAGCTCTAGCGGGAGTGACACCGGGGAGCTGTTTTTT
>TRBV2|-|TRBJ2-7|once|14
CASTSRGASGEQYF
TGTGCCAGCACCAGCAGGGGGGCGAGTGGCGAGCAGTACTTC
>TRBV9|-|TRBJ1-3|-|12
CASSVGSHTIYF
TGTGCCAGCAGCGTAGGGAGTCACACCATATATTTT
>TRBV13|TRBD1|TRBJ2-7|-|15
CASSSSGTGSHEQYF
TGTGCCAGCAGCTCGTCCGGGACAGGGTCCCACGAGCAGTACTTC
>TRBV5-4|TRBD2|TRBJ2-7|-|15
CASSLWASGSSEQYF
TGTGCCAGCAGCTTGTGGGCTAGCGGGAGCAGCGAGCAGTACTTC
>TRBV25-1|-|TRBJ1-1|few|13
CASNVPGNTEAFF
TGTGCCAGCAATGTCCCAGGGAACACTGAAGCTTTCTTT
>TRBV20-1|-|TRBJ2-7|-|11
CSASDSYEQYF
TGCAGTGCTAGCGACAGCTACGAGCAGTACTTC
>TRBV5-6|-|TRBJ1-1|-|14
CASSLGLRETEAFF
TGTGCCAGCAGCTTAGGCCTGCGGGAGACTGAAGCTTTCTTT
>TRBV2|TRBD2|TRBJ2-7|-|14
CASSDGTTFYEQYF
TGTGCCAGCAGTGACGGGACTACCTTTTACGAGCAGTACTTC
>TRBV7-9|-|TRBJ1-1|-|15
CASSLANRDIGEAFF
TGTGCCAGCAGCTTGGCTAACCGGGACATAGGTGAAGCTTTCTTT